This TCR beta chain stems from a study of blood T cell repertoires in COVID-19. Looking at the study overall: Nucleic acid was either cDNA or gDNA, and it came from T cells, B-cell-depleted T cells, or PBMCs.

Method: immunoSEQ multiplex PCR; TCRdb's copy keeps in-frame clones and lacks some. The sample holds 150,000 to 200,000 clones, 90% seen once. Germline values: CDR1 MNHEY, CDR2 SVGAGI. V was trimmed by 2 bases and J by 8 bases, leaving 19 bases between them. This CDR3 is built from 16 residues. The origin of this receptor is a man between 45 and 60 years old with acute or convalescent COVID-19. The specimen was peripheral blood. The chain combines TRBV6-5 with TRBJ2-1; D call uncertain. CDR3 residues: CASSYVGSTLPDEQFF. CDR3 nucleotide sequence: TGTGCCAGCAGTTACGTGGGCAGCACCCTCCCCGATGAGCAGTTCTTC.